The entry that follows covers one TCR beta chain sequence. Looked up from germline, CDR1 is MNHNY and CDR2 is SVGAGI (reference sequence). The CDR3 sequence is 12 residues long. Trimming removed 4 bases from V and 4 bases from J, with 7 bases in between. The sample comes from a study of blood T cell repertoires in COVID-19. Authors' analysis steps: Cell counts per sample came from amplifying reference gene primers. Sequenced by immunoSEQ multiplex PCR; TCRdb stores in-frame clones only, minus some. D and trimming were read from the DNA, whereas the V and J calls and clone size are those reported in that table. The table lists 150,000 to 250,000 clones, roughly 77% of them singletons.

Sequencing was carried out using peripheral blood. The clonotype was recovered from a woman aged 40 to 50 with COVID-19, enrolled during active disease. The chain has TRBV6-6 and TRBJ1-1; a possible D gene is TRBD1 (6 bases). CDR3 sequence: CASSFRGTEAFF. CDR3 bases: TGTGCCAGCAGTTTCAGGGGCACTGAAGCTTTCTTT.